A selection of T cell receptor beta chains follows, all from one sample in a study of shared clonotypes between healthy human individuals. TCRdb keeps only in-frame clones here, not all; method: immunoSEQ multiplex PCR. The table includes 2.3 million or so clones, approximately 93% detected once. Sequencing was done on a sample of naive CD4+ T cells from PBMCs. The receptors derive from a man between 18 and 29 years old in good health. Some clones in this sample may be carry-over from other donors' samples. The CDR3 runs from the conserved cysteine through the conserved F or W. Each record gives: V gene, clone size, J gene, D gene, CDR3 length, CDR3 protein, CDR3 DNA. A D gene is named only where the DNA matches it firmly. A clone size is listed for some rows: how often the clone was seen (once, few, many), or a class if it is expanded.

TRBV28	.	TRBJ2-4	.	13	CASSKAPPNIQYF	TGTGCCAGCAGCAAGGCTCCGCCAAACATTCAGTACTTC
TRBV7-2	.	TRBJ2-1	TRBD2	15	CASSSLAGSYNEQFF	TGTGCCAGCAGCTCACTAGCGGGAAGCTACAATGAGCAGTTCTTC
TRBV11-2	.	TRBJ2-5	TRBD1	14	CASSFMTGEETQYF	TGTGCCAGCAGCTTCATGACAGGGGAAGAGACCCAGTACTTC
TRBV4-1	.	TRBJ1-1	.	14	CASSQEGPWSEAFF	TGCGCCAGCAGCCAAGAGGGCCCCTGGAGTGAAGCTTTCTTT
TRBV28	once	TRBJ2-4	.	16	CASSPPGELKENIQYF	TGTGCCAGCAGCCCCCCGGGGGAGTTGAAGGAAAACATTCAGTACTTC
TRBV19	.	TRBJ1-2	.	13	CASTQGIDDGYTF	TGTGCCAGTACCCAGGGTATCGACGATGGCTACACCTTC
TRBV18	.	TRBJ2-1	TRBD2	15	CASSPAGGPDNEQFF	TGTGCCAGCTCACCCGCGGGAGGGCCTGACAATGAGCAGTTCTTC
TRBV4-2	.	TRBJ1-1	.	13	CASSQAGRREAFF	TGTGCCAGCAGCCAAGCGGGTCGCCGTGAAGCTTTCTTT
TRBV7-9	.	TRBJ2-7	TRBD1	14	CASSTGQGIYEQYF	TGTGCCAGCAGCACGGGACAGGGAATCTACGAGCAGTACTTC
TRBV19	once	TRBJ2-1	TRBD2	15	CASRPAGAQGHEQFF	TGTGCCAGTAGGCCAGCGGGAGCCCAGGGCCATGAGCAGTTCTTC
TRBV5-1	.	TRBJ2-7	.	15	CASSLAVMEVSEQYF	TGCGCCAGCAGCTTGGCCGTTATGGAGGTCTCCGAGCAGTACTTC
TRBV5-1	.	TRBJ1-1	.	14	CASSLDSSDTEAFF	TGCGCCAGCAGCCTGGACAGTTCGGACACTGAAGCTTTCTTT
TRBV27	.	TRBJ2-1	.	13	CASSLRGYNEQFF	TGTGCCAGCAGTTTACGAGGGTACAATGAGCAGTTCTTC
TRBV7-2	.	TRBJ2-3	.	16	CASSLARSLSTDTQYF	TGTGCCAGCAGCTTAGCTCGGTCACTCAGCACAGATACGCAGTATTTT
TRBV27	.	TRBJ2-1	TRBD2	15	CASTKLAGSYNEQFF	TGTGCCAGCACTAAACTAGCGGGTTCCTACAATGAGCAGTTCTTC
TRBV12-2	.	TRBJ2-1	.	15	CASRPSGRSYNEQFF	TGTGCAAGTCGCCCTAGCGGGAGATCCTACAATGAGCAGTTCTTC
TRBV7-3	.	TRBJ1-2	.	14	CASSPSGDGYGYTF	TGTGCCAGCAGCCCCTCCGGGGACGGCTATGGCTACACCTTC
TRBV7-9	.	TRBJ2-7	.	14	CASSLTRVPYEQYF	TGTGCCAGCAGCTTAACCAGGGTACCTTACGAGCAGTACTTC
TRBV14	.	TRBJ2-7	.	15	CASSLVGARSYEQYF	TGTGCCAGCAGCCTGGTGGGGGCAAGGTCCTACGAGCAGTACTTC
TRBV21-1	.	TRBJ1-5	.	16	CASSPRGQLDNQPQHF	TGTGCCAGCAGCCCCCGGGGACAGCTAGATAATCAGCCCCAGCATTTT
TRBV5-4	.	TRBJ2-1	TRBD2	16	CASSLGGLAGDNEQFF	TGTGCCAGCAGCTTGGGGGGGCTAGCGGGAGACAATGAGCAGTTCTTC
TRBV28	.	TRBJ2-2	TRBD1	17	CASSGDRGRRKTGELFF	TGTGCCAGCAGTGGGGACAGGGGGCGACGAAAGACCGGGGAGCTGTTTTTT
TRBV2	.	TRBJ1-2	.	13	CASREGGDYGYTF	TGTGCCAGCAGGGAGGGCGGGGACTATGGCTACACCTTC
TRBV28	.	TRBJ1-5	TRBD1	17	CASSPNPKPGGHQPQHF	TGTGCCAGCAGTCCCAACCCAAAGCCAGGGGGTCACCAGCCCCAGCATTTT
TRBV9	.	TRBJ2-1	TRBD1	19	CASSATSKGQASSYNEQFF	TGTGCCAGCAGCGCAACTTCTAAAGGACAGGCCAGCTCCTACAATGAGCAGTTCTTC
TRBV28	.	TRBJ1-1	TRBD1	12	CASRTGGSEAFF	TGTGCCAGCAGAACAGGGGGCTCTGAAGCTTTCTTT
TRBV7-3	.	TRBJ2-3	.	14	CASSSTTGTDTQYF	TGTGCCAGCAGTTCAACCACAGGAACAGATACGCAGTATTTT
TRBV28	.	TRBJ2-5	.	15	CASSLWAETQETQYF	TGTGCCAGCAGTTTATGGGCGGAAACCCAAGAGACCCAGTACTTC
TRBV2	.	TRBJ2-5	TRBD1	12	CASKGAPETQYF	TGTGCCAGCAAGGGGGCACCAGAGACCCAGTACTTC
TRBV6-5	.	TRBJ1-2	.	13	CATLEGRGYGYTF	TGTGCCACCCTAGAGGGGCGAGGCTATGGCTACACCTTC